A selection of T cell receptor beta chains follows, all from one sample in a study of blood T cell repertoires in COVID-19. TCRdb's table, derived via immunoSEQ multiplex PCR, lists solely in-frame clones and lacks some. The data contain over 400,000 clones, more than 85% of them singletons. Source material: PBMCs or T cells enriched from blood (not recorded which). The receptors derive from a woman aged 60-75 years who had recovered from COVID-19. The CDR3 runs from the conserved cysteine through the conserved F or W. The D gene is left open where the match is weak. Clone size, where shown, is once, few, many, or a class for clones that have expanded.

j_call	clone_size	d_call	v_call	cdr3_nt	cdr3_aa
TRBJ1-3	NA	NA	TRBV6-1	TGTGCCAGCAGTGAACCCATGGGCGGGGGCTCTGGAAACACCATATATTTT	CASSEPMGGGSGNTIYF
TRBJ2-1	NA	TRBD2	TRBV9	TGTGCCAGCAGCGTAGTAGCGGGGGGTAATGAGCAGTTCTTC	CASSVVAGGNEQFF
TRBJ1-2	NA	NA	TRBV30	TGTGCCCATAAAGGCAGGGGAGGGAAACACTATGGCTACACCTTC	CAHKGRGGKHYGYTF
TRBJ1-2	NA	TRBD1	TRBV28	TGTGCCAGCAGTTTAGTGTCCAGGGGGAACTATGGCTACACCTTC	CASSLVSRGNYGYTF
TRBJ1-1	NA	TRBD1	TRBV6-5	TGTGCCAGCAGTTACGGGACAGGGGGCACAACTGAAGCTTTCTTT	CASSYGTGGTTEAFF
TRBJ1-5	NA	NA	TRBV2	TGTGCCAGCAGTGACCGGACAGTGGTACAGCCCCAGCATTTT	CASSDRTVVQPQHF
TRBJ2-4	NA	NA	TRBV5-8	TGTGCCAGCAGCTTGCCCTCGGTTTTTGAGGGGGGGATTCAGTACTTC	CASSLPSVFEGGIQYF
TRBJ1-2	once	NA	TRBV20-1	TGCAGTGCTAGTGCACAGGACCTCGGCTACACCTTC	CSASAQDLGYTF
TRBJ2-3	NA	TRBD1	TRBV28	TGTGCCAGCAGATCCTCCGGGACAGGGGTAGCAGATACGCAGTATTTT	CASRSSGTGVADTQYF
TRBJ1-5	once	NA	TRBV9	TGTGCCAGCAGCGCAGGTCAGGGAGGCGGCAATCAGCCCCAGCATTTT	CASSAGQGGGNQPQHF
TRBJ1-2	NA	NA	TRBV13	TGTGCCAGCAGCTTACTCAGGGGTGGCTACACCTTC	CASSLLRGGYTF
TRBJ2-3	NA	NA	TRBV18	TGTGCCAGCTCACCAAGAACTGGTAACCGAGATACGCAGTATTTT	CASSPRTGNRDTQYF
TRBJ1-5	NA	NA	TRBV6-5	TGTGCCAGCAGTTACTCGATCGGGGTCAATCAGCCCCAGCATTTT	CASSYSIGVNQPQHF
TRBJ2-7	NA	NA	TRBV2	TGTGCCAGCAGCCGGACAGCCTCGTTTGGGCACGAGCAGTACTTC	CASSRTASFGHEQYF
TRBJ1-4	NA	TRBD1	TRBV4-1	TGCGCCAGCAGCCAGAGACAGGGACAAACTAATGAAAAACTGTTTTTT	CASSQRQGQTNEKLFF
TRBJ2-1	NA	NA	TRBV7-6	TGTGCCAGCAGCTTAGACAGGATCACCTTTGAGCAGTTCTTC	CASSLDRITFEQFF